This T cell receptor beta chain was observed in a study of naive and memory T cell subsets. Regarding the study as a whole: Activation and differentiation may alter RNA-based TCR counts.

This clonotype was detected many times. Its antigen is not known. Both TRBC1 and TRBC2 were covered by a beta constant-region primer of two equimolar oligonucleotides. The ligated cDNA underwent four PCR rounds using SP2 and nested alpha and beta constant-region primers. TCRdb re-analysed the UMI-ligation and nested PCR reads in MiXCR, keeping a single row per CDR3 protein. The data hold 80,000 or so distinct CDR3 sequences, with 9% to 9.5% observed a single time. V dropped 8 bases and J dropped 0; count of bases not matched to a gene: 7. The CDR3 consists of 15 residues. The V call is TRBV12-3 or TRBV12-4, the J call TRBJ1-5; 7 nucleotides agree with TRBD1. This TCR was recovered from a human donor in good health. Material for sequencing was naive CD8+ T cells from blood. CDR3 residues: CASGTGAGSNQPQHF. The CDR3 DNA reads TGTGCCAGCGGTACAGGGGCTGGTAGCAATCAGCCCCAGCATTTT.